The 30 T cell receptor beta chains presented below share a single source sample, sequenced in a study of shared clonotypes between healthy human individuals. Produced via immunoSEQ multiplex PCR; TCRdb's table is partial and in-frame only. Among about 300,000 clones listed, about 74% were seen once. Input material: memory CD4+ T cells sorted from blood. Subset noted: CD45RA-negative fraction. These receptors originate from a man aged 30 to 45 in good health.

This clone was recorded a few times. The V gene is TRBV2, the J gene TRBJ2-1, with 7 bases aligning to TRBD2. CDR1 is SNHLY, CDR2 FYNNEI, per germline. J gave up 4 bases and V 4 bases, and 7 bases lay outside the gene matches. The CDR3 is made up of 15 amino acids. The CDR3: CASSVRSGPYNEQFF. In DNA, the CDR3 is TGTGCCAGCAGTGTTCGTAGCGGGCCTTACAATGAGCAGTTCTTC.

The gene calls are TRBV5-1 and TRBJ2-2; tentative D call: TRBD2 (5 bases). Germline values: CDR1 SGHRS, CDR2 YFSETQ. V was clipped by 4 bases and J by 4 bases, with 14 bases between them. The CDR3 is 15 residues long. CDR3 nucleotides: TGCGCCAGCAGCGAGGACTTAGAACCCACCGGGGAGCTGTTTTTT. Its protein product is CASSEDLEPTGELFF.

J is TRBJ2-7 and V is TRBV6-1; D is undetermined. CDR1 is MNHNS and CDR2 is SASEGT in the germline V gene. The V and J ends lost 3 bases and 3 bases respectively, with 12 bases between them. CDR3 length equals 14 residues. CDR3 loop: CASSEVTIYYEQYF. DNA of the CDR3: TGTGCCAGCAGTGAGGTCACCATTTACTACGAGCAGTACTTC.

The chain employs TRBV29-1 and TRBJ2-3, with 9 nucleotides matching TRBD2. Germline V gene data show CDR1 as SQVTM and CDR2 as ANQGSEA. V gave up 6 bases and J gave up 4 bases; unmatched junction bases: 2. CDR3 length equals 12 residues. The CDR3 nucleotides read TGCAGCGTGGCGGGGGGGCCAGATACGCAGTATTTT. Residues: CSVAGGPDTQYF.

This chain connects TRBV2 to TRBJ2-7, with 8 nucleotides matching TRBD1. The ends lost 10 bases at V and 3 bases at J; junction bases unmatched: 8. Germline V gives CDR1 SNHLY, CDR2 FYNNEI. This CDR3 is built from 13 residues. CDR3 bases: TGTGCCACCACGAGGGACAGGAACTACGAGCAGTACTTC. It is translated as CATTRDRNYEQYF.

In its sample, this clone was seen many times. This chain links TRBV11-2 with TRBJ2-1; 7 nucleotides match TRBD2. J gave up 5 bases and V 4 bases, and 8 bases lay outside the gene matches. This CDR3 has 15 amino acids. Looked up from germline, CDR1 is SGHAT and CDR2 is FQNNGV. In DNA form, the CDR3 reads TGTGCCAGCAGCTCGGGCGGGAGCAACGACAATGAGCAGTTCTTC. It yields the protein CASSSGGSNDNEQFF.

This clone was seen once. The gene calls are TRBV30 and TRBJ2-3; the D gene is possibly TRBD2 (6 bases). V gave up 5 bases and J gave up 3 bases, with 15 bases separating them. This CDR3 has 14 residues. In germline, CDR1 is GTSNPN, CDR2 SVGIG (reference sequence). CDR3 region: CAWGVNGRTDTQYF. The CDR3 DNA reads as TGTGCCTGGGGGGTAAATGGGAGGACAGATACGCAGTATTTT.

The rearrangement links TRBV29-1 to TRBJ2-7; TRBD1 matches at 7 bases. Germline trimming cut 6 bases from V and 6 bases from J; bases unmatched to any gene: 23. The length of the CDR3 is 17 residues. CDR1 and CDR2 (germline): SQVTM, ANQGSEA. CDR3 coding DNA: TGCAGCGTCACTACCACCTCGACAGGGTGGAGGCCCTCCGAGCAGTACTTC. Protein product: CSVTTTSTGWRPSEQYF.

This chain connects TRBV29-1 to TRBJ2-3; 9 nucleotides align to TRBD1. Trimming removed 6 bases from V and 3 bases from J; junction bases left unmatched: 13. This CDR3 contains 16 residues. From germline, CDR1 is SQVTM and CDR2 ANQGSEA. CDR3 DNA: TGCAGCGTCATTGGGACCCGGGACAGGGTAACAGATACGCAGTATTTT. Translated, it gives CSVIGTRDRVTDTQYF.

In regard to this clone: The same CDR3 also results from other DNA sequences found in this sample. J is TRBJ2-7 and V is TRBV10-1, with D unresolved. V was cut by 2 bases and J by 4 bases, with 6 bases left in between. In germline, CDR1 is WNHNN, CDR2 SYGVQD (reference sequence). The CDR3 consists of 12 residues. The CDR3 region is CASSEPGYEQYF. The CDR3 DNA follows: TGCGCCAGCAGTGAGCCAGGATACGAGCAGTACTTC.

Here the CDR3 DNA reads TGTGCCAGCAGTGAACAGGGGGGAGGGACTGGGGCCAACGTCCTGACTTTC. This translates into CASSEQGGGTGANVLTF. The chain links TRBV6-1 to TRBJ2-6; D might be TRBD1 or TRBD2, each matching 7 bases. CDR1 and CDR2 (germline): MNHNS, SASEGT. The CDR3 runs to 17 residues. Trimming pared 2 bases from V and 2 bases from J, leaving 13 bases between.

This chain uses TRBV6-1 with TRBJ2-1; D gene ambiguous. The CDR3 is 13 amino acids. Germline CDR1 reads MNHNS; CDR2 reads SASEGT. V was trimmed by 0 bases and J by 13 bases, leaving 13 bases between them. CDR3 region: CASSEALRIRQFF. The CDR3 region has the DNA TGTGCCAGCAGTGAAGCGCTTCGTATACGTCAGTTCTTC.

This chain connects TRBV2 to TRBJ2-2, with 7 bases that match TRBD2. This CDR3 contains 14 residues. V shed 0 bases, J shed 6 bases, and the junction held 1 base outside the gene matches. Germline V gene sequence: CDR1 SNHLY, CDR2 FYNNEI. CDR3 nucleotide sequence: TGTGCCAGCAGTGAAGCTCGGGGGGCCGGGGAGCTGTTTTTT. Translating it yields CASSEARGAGELFF.

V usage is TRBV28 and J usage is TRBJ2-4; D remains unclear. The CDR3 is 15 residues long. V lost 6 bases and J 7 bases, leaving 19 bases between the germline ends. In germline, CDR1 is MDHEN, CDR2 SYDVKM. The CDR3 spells CASSRYVMKGNIQYF. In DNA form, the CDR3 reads TGTGCCAGCAGCCGTTACGTCATGAAGGGCAACATTCAGTACTTC.

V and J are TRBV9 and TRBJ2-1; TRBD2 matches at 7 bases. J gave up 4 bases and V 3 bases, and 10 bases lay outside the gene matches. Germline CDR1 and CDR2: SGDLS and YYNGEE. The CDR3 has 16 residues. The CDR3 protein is CASSALGGRSYNEQFF. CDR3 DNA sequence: TGTGCCAGCAGCGCCCTCGGCGGGAGATCTTACAATGAGCAGTTCTTC.

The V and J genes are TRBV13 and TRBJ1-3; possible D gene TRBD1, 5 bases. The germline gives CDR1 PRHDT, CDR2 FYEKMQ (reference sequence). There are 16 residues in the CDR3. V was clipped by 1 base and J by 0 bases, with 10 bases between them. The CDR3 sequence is CASSLEIGVSGNTIYF. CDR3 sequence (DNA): TGTGCCAGCAGCTTAGAAATAGGGGTCTCTGGAAACACCATATATTTT.

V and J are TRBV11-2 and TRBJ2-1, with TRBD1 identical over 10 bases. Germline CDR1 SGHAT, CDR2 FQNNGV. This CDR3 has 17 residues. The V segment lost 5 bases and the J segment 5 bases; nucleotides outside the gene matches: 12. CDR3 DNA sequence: TGTGCCAGCAGCACGACACTGAGGGGGACAGGGGACAATGAGCAGTTCTTC. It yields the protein CASSTTLRGTGDNEQFF.

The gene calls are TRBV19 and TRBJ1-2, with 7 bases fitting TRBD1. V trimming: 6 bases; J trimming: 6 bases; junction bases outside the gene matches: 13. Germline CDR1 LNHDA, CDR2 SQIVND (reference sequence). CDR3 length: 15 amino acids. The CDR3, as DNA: TGTGCCAGTAGCCCCGTAAGGGGGCCACGGGATGGCTACACCTTC. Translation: CASSPVRGPRDGYTF.

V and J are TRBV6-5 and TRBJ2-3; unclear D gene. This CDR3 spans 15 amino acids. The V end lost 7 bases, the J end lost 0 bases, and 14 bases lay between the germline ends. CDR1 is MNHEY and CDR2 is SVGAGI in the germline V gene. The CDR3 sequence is CASKSRPESTDTQYF. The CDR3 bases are TGTGCCAGCAAGAGTAGACCCGAAAGCACAGATACGCAGTATTTT.

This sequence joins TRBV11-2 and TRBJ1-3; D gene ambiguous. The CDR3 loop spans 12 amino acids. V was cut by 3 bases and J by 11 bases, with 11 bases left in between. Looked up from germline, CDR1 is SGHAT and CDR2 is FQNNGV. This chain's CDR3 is CASSFRGLAIYF. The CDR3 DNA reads TGTGCCAGCAGCTTTCGGGGATTGGCCATATATTTT. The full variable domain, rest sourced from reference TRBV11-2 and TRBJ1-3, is EAGVAQSPRYKIIEKRQSVAFWCNPISGHATLYWYQQILGQGPKLLIQFQNNGVVDDSQLPKDRFSAERLKGVDSTLKIQPAKLEDSAVYLCASSFRGLAIYFGEGSWLTVV.

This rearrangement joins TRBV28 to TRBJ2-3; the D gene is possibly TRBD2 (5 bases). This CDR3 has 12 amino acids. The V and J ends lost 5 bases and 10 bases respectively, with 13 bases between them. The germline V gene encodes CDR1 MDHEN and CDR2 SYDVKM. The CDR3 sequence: CASSIAINAQYF. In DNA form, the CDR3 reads TGTGCCAGCAGTATAGCGATCAACGCGCAGTATTTT.

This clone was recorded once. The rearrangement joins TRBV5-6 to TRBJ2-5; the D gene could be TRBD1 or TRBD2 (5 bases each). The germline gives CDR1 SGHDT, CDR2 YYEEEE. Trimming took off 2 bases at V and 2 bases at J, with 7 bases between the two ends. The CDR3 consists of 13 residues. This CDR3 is CASSFWGQETQYF. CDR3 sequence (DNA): TGTGCCAGCAGCTTCTGGGGGCAAGAGACCCAGTACTTC.

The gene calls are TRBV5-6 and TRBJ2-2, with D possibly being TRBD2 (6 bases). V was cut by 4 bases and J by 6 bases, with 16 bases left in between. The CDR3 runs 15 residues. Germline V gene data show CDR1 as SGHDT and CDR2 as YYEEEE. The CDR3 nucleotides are TGTGCCAGCAGCCAACTAGGCGGGGTATCCGGGGAGCTGTTTTTT. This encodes CASSQLGGVSGELFF.

CDR3 in amino acids: CASSLKTQYF. CDR3 coding DNA: TGTGCCAGCAGCTTGAAGACCCAGTACTTC. The rearrangement joins TRBV5-8 to TRBJ2-5; D is unresolved. Trimming cost V 1 base and J 6 bases, with 1 base left between them. Per the germline V gene, CDR1 is SGHTS and CDR2 is YDEGEE. The CDR3 is made up of 10 amino acids.

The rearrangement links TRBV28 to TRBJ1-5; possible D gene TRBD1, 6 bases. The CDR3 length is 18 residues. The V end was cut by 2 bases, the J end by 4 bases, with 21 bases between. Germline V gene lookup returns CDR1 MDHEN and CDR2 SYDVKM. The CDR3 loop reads CASSLLLGQGTTNQPQHF. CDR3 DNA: TGTGCCAGCAGTTTACTCCTAGGGCAGGGGACAACAAATCAGCCCCAGCATTTT.

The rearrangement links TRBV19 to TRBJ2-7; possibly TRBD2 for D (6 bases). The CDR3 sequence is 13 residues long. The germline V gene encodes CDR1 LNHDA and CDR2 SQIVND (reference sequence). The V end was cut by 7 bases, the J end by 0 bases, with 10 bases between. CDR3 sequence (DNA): TGTGCCAGTACCGGAGGGTCCTCCTACGAGCAGTACTTC. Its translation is CASTGGSSYEQYF.

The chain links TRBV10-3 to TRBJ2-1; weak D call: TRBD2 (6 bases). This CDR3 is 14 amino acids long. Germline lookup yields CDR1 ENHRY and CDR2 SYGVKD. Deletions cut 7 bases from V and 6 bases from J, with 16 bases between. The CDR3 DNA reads TGTGCCATCACGGAGGGCCAGCTTAGCAATGAGCAGTTCTTC. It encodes CAITEGQLSNEQFF.

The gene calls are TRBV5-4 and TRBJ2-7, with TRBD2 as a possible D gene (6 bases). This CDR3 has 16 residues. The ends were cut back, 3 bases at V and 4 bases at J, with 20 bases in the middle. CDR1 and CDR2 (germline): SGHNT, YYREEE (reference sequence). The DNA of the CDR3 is TGTGCCAGCAGCTCTGACTCGGGCGGGATCCTTTACGAGCAGTACTTC. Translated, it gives CASSSDSGGILYEQYF.

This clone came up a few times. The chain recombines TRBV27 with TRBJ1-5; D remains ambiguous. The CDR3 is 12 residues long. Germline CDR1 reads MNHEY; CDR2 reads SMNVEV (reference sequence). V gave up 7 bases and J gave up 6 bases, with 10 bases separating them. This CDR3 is CASTSNGQPQHF. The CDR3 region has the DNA TGTGCCAGCACTTCAAATGGTCAGCCCCAGCATTTT.

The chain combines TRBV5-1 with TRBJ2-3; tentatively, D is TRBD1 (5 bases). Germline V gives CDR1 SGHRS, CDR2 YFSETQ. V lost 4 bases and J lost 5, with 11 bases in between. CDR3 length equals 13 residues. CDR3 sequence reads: CASSGQGQDTQYF. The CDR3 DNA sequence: TGCGCCAGCAGCGGGCAGGGTCAAGATACGCAGTATTTT.